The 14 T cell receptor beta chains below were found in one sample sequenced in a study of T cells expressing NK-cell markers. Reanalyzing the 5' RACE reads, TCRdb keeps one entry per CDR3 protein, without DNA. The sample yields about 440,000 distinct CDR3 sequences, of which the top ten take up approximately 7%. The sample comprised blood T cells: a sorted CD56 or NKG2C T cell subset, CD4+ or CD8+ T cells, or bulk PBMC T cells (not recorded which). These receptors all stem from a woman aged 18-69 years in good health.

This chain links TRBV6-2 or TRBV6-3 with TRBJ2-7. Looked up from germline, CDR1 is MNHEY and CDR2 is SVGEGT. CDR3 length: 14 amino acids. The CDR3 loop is CASSYRTDLRVQYF.

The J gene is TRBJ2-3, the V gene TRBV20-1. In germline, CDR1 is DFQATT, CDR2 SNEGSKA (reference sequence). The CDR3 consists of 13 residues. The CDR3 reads CSANHGSADTQYF.

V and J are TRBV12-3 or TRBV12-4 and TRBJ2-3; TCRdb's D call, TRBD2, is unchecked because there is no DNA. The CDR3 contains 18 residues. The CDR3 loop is CASSLGGSPYMFTDTQYF.

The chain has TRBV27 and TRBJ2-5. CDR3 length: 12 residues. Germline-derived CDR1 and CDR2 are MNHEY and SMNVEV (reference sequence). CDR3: CASTGNEETQYF.

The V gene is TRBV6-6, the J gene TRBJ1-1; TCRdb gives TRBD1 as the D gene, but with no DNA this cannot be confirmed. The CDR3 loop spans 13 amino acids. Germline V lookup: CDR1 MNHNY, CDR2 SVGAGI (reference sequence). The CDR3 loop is CASSKVRGAEAFF.

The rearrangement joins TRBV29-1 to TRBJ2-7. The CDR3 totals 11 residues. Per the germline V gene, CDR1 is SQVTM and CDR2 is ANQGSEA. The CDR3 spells CSVDDSYEQYF.

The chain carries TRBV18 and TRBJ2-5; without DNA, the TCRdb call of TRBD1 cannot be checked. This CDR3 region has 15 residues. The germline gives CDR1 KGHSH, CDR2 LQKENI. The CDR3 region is CASSPPARGGETQYF. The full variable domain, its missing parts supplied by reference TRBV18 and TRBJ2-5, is NAGVMQNPRHLVRRRGQEARLRCSPMKGHSHVYWYRQLPEEGLKFMVYLQKENIIDESGMPKERFSAEFPKEGPSILRIQQVVRGDSAAYFCASSPPARGGETQYFGPGTRLLVL.

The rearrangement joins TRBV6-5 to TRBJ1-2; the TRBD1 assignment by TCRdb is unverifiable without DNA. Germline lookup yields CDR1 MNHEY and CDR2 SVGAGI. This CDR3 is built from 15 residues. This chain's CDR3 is CASSYSNTGEGGYTF.

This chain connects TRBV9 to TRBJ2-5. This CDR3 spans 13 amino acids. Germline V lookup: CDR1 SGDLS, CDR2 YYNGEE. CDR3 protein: CASSVGGGETQYF. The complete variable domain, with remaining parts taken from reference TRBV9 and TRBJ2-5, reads DSGVTQTPKHLITATGQRVTLRCSPRSGDLSVYWYQQSLDQGLQFLIQYYNGEERAKGNILERFSAQQFPDLHSELNLSSLELGDSALYFCASSVGGGETQYFGPGTRLLVL.

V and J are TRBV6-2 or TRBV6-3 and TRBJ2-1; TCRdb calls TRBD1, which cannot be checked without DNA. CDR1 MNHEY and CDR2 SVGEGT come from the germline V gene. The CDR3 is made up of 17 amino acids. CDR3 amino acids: CASSYSMWGQGQNEQFF.

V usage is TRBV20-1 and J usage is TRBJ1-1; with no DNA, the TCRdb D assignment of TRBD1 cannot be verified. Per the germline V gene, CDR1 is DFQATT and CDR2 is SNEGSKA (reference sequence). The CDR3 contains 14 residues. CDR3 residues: CSARRTGMNTEAFF.

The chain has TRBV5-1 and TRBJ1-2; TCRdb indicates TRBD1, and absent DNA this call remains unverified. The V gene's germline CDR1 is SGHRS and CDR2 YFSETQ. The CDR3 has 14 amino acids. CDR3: CASSLGGQIYGYTF. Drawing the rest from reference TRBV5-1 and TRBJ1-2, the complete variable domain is KAGVTQTPRYLIKTRGQQVTLSCSPISGHRSVSWYQQTPGQGLQFLFEYFSETQRNKGNFPGRFSGRQFSNSRSEMNVSTLELGDSALYLCASSLGGQIYGYTFGSGTRLTVV.

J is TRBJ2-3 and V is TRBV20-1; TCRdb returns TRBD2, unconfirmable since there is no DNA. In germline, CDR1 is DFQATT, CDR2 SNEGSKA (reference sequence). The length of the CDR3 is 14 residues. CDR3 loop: CSARAGGGADTQYF.

CDR3 amino acids: CASSLAGLYNEQFF. V usage is TRBV9 and J usage is TRBJ2-1. The CDR3 length is 14 residues. Germline V gives CDR1 SGDLS, CDR2 YYNGEE.